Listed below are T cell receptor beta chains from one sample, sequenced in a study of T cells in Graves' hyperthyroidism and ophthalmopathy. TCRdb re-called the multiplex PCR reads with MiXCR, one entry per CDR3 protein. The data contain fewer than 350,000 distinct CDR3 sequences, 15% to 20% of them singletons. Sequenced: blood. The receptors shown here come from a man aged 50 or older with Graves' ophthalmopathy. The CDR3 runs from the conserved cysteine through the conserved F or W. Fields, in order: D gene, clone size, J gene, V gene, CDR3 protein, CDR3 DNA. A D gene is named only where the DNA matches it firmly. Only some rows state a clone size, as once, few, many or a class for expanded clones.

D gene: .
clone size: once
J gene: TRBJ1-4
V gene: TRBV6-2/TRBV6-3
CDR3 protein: CASSSATVINEKLFF
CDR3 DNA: TGTGCCAGCAGCTCGGCGACAGTGATAAATGAAAAACTGTTTTTT

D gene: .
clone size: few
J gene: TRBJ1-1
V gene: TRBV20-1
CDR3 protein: CSASQEARNTEAFF
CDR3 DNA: TGCAGTGCTTCACAGGAGGCGAGAAACACTGAAGCTTTCTTT

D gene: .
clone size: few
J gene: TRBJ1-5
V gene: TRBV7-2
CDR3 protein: CASSLFRYQPQHF
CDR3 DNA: TGTGCCAGCAGCTTATTCAGGTATCAGCCCCAGCATTTT

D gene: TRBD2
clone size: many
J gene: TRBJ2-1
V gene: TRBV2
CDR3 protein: CATIGVERERRNEQFF
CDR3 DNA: TGTGCCACCATCGGTGTTGAGCGGGAGAGGAGGAATGAGCAGTTCTTC

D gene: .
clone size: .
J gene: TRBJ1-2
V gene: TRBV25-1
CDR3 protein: CASSESGGTGNIVYGYTF
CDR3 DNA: TGTGCCAGCAGTGAATCCGGGGGTACAGGGAATATCGTCTATGGCTACACCTTC

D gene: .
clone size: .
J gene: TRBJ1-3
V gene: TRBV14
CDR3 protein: CASSQTMGSSGNTIYF
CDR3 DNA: TGTGCCAGCAGCCAAACAATGGGGAGCTCTGGAAACACCATATATTTT

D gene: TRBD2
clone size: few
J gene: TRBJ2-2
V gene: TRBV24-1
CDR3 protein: CATRGAGVNTGELFF
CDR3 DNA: TGTGCCACCAGGGGAGCGGGAGTTAACACCGGGGAGCTGTTTTTT

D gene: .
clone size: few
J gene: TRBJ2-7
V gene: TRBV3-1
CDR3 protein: CASSKTRYEQYF
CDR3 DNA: TGTGCCAGCAGCAAGACTAGATACGAGCAGTACTTC

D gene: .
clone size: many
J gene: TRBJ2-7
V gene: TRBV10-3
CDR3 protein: CAISESDQGNEQYF
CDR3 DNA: TGTGCCATCAGTGAGTCGGACCAGGGGAACGAGCAGTACTTC

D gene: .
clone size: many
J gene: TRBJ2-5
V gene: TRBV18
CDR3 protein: CASSPWPGNQETQYF
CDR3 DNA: TGTGCCAGCTCACCATGGCCGGGCAACCAAGAGACCCAGTACTTC

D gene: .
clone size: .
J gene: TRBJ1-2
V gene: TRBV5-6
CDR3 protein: CASSLNPHRAPGGYTF
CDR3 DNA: TGTGCCAGCAGCTTGAACCCTCACAGGGCCCCGGGTGGCTACACCTTC

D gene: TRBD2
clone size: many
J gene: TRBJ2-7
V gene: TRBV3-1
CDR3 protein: CASSPTGGRALPEQYF
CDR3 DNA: TGTGCCAGCAGCCCAACCGGGGGGAGAGCTTTACCCGAGCAGTACTTC

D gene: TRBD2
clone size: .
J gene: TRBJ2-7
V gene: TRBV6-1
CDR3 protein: CASSETTGLGGEQYF
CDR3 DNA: TGTGCCAGCAGTGAAACTACGGGACTAGGTGGCGAGCAGTACTTC

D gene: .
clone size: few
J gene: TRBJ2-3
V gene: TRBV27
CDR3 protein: CASSDLASHTDTQYF
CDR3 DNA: TGTGCCAGCAGCGATCTAGCGAGCCACACAGATACGCAGTATTTT

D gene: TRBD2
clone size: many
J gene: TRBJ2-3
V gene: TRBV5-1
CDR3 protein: CASSLGAGGRRVTDTQYF
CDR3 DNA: TGCGCCAGCAGCTTGGGAGCGGGAGGACGTCGTGTCACAGATACGCAGTATTTT

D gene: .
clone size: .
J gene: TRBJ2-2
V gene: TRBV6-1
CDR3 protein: CASSESLGGWNTGELLF
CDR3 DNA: TGTGCCAGCAGTGAAAGTCTAGGGGGATGGAACACCGGGGAGCTGCTTTTT

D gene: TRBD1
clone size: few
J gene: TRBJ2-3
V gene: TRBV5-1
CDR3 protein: CASSLEGAPLYF
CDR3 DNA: TGCGCCAGCAGCTTGGAGGGGGCCCCTTTGTATTTT

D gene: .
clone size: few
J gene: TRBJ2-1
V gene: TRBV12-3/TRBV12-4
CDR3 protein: CASGPYNEQFF
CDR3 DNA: TGTGCCAGTGGACCTTACAATGAGCAGTTCTTC

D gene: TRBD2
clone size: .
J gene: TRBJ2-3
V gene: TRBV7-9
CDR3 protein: CASTPGGYTDTQYF
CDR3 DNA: TGTGCCAGCACGCCGGGAGGGTACACAGATACGCAGTATTTT

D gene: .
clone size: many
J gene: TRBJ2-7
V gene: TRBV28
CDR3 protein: CASSLMESSYEQYF
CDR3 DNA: TGTGCCAGCAGTTTAATGGAGAGCTCCTACGAGCAGTACTTC

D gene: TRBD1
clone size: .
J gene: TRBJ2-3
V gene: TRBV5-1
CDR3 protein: CASSTGDRASTDTQYF
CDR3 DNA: TGCGCCAGCAGCACGGGGGACAGGGCGAGCACAGATACGCAGTATTTT

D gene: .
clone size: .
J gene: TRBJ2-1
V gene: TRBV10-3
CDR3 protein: CAIRPTGSGEGEQFF
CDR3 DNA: TGTGCCATCAGACCGACGGGGTCGGGCGAAGGTGAGCAGTTCTTC

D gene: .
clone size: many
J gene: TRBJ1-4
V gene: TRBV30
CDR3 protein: CAWKRRGSNEKLFF
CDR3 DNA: TGTGCCTGGAAAAGGCGGGGGTCTAATGAAAAACTGTTTTTT

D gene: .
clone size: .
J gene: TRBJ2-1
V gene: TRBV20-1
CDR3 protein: CSAPEAPGNEQFF
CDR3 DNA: TGCAGTGCCCCGGAGGCGCCGGGCAATGAGCAGTTCTTC

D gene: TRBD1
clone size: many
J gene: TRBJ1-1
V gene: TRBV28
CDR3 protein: CASSADRVYTEAFF
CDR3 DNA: TGTGCCAGCAGTGCGGACAGGGTTTACACTGAAGCTTTCTTT

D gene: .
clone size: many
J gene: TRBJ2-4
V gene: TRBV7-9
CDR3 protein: CASSRGGGVPPLAKNIQYF
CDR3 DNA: TGTGCCAGCAGCCGAGGGGGGGGCGTCCCCCCCCTAGCCAAAAACATTCAGTACTTC

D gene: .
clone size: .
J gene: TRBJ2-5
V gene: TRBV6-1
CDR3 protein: CASKGAGRTQYF
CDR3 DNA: TGTGCCAGCAAGGGCGCGGGAAGGACCCAGTACTTC

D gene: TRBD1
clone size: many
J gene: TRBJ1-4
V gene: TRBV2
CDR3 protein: CASIQIRTGGEKLFF
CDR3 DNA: TGTGCCAGCATCCAGATAAGGACAGGGGGCGAAAAACTGTTTTTT

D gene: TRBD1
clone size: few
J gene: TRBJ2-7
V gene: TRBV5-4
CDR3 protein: CASSLVGTGVREQYF
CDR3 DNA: TGTGCCAGCAGCTTGGTAGGGACAGGGGTTCGCGAGCAGTACTTC

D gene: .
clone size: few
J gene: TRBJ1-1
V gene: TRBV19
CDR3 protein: CASRQVLRNTEAFF
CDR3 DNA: TGTGCCAGTCGCCAGGTACTGAGGAACACTGAAGCTTTCTTT

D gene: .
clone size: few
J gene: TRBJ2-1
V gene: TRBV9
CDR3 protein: CASSVHWALYNEQFF
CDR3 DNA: TGTGCCAGCAGCGTACATTGGGCCCTCTACAATGAGCAGTTCTTC

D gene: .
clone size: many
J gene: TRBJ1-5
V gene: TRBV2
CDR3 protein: CASRDQSNQPQHF
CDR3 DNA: TGTGCCAGCCGGGACCAATCTAATCAGCCCCAGCATTTT

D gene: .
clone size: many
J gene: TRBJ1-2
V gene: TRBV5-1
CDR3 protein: CASSLVGGNGYTF
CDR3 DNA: TGCGCCAGCAGCTTGGTGGGGGGAAATGGCTACACCTTC

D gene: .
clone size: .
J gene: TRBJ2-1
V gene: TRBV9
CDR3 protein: CASSVEVTSYNEQFF
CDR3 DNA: TGTGCCAGCAGCGTAGAGGTTACCTCCTACAATGAGCAGTTCTTC

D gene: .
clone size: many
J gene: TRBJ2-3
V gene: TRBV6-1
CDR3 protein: CASNGGEQHTDTQYF
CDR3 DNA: TGTGCCAGCAACGGTGGGGAGCAACACACAGATACGCAGTATTTT

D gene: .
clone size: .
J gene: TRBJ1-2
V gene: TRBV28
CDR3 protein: CASSLKGSYGYTF
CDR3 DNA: TGTGCCAGCAGCTTAAAGGGGTCCTATGGCTACACCTTC

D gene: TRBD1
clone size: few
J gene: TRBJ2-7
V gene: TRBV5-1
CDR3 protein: CASSLRVFETGETHEQYF
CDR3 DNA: TGCGCCAGCAGCTTGCGGGTCTTTGAGACAGGGGAGACCCACGAGCAGTACTTC

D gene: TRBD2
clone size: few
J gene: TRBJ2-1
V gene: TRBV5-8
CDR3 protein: CASSLETGGINEQFF
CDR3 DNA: TGTGCCAGCAGCTTGGAAACGGGAGGGATCAATGAGCAGTTCTTC

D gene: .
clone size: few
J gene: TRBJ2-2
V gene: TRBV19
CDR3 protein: CASKRGNTGELFF
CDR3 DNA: TGTGCCAGTAAGCGCGGAAACACCGGGGAGCTGTTTTTT

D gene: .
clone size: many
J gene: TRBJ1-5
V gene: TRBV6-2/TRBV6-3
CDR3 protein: CASSPGSLNQPQHF
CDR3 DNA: TGTGCCAGCAGTCCCGGGAGCCTCAATCAGCCCCAGCATTTT

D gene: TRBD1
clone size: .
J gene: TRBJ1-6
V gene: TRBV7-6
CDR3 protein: CASSATGVDSPLHF
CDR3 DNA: TGTGCCAGCAGCGCGACAGGGGTGGATTCACCCCTCCACTTT

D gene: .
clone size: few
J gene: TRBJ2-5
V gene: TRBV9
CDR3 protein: CASSVGVEVETQYF
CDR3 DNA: TGTGCCAGCAGCGTGGGGGTGGAGGTAGAGACCCAGTACTTC

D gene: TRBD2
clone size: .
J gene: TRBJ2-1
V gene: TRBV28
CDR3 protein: CASSSTSGRVPKFEQFF
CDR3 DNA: TGTGCCAGCAGTTCGACTAGCGGGAGGGTCCCAAAATTTGAGCAGTTCTTC

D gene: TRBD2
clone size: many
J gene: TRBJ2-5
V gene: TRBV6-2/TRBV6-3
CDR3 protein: CASSPIAGAVLETQYF
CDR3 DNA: TGTGCCAGCAGTCCAATAGCGGGAGCGGTTTTAGAGACCCAGTACTTC

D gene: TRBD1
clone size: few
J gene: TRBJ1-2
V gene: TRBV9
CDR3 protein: CASSPLTGEGYGYTF
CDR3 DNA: TGTGCCAGCAGCCCACTGACAGGGGAGGGCTATGGCTACACCTTC

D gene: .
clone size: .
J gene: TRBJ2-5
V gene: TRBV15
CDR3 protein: CATSRAQETQYF
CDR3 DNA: TGTGCCACCAGCCGGGCACAAGAGACCCAGTACTTC

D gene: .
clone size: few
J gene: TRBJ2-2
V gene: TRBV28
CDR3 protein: CASSLRDISPLFF
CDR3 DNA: TGTGCCAGCAGTTTAAGAGACATTAGCCCGCTGTTTTTT

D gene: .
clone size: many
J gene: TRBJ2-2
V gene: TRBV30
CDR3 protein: CAWNRAENTGELFF
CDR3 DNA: TGTGCCTGGAATAGGGCCGAGAACACCGGGGAGCTGTTTTTT

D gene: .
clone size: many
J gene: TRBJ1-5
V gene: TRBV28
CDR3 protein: CASSLHDRTHQPQHF
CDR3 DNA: TGTGCCAGCAGTTTACACGACAGGACCCATCAGCCCCAGCATTTT

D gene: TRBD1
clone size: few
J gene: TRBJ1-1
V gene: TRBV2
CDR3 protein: CASHQGGRTEAFF
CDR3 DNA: TGTGCCAGCCATCAAGGGGGCAGGACTGAAGCTTTCTTT

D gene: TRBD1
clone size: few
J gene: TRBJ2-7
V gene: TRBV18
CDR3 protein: CASSPKVGTGGYEQYF
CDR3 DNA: TGTGCCAGCTCACCCAAGGTGGGGACAGGGGGTTACGAGCAGTACTTC

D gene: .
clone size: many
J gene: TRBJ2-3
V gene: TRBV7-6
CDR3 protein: CASSPRGDTQYF
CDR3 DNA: TGTGCCAGCAGCCCCCGGGGGGATACGCAGTATTTT

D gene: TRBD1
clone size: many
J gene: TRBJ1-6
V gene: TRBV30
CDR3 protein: CAWIPGPGGSPLHF
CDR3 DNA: TGTGCCTGGATTCCGGGACCAGGGGGTTCACCCCTCCACTTT

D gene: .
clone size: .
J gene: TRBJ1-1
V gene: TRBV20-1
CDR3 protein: CSAQGGVNTEAFF
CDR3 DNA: TGCAGTGCTCAAGGGGGGGTGAACACTGAAGCTTTCTTT

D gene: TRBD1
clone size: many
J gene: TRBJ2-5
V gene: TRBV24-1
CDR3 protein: CATSDLGTGGAKTQYF
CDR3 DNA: TGTGCCACCAGTGATTTGGGGACAGGGGGCGCGAAGACCCAGTACTTC

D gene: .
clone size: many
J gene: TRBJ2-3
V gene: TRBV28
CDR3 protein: CASSSQWVHSTDTQYF
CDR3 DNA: TGTGCCAGCAGTTCCCAGTGGGTACATAGCACAGATACGCAGTATTTT

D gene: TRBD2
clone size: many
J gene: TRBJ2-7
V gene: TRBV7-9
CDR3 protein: CASSHGTSGSEQYF
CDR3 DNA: TGTGCCAGCAGCCATGGGACTAGCGGGAGCGAGCAGTACTTC

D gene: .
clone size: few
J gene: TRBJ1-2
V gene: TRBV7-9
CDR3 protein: CASGASGRSYGYTF
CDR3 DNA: TGTGCCAGCGGAGCCTCGGGCCGTTCCTATGGCTACACCTTC